Below are 27 T cell receptor beta chains sequenced from a single sample in a study of blood T cell repertoires in COVID-19. Assay: immunoSEQ multiplex PCR; the TCRdb copy retains only in-frame clones and omits some. The sample includes about 83,000 clones, roughly 82% seen only once; the top ten take around 21%. Sequenced: peripheral blood. The receptors shown here come from a woman of 80 years or more with active or convalescent COVID-19.

This clone was seen a few times. This sequence joins TRBV30 and TRBJ2-7, with 9 bases that match TRBD1. This CDR3 is built from 14 residues. The V and J ends lost 3 bases and 6 bases, in that order; junction bases with no gene match: 9. The germline V gene has CDR1 GTSNPN and CDR2 SVGIG (reference sequence). CDR3 sequence (DNA): TGTGCCTGGAGCCGGGGACAGGGAGTGCTCGAGCAGTACTTC. Translation: CAWSRGQGVLEQYF.

This sequence joins TRBV28 and TRBJ1-2, with a weak D call TRBD1 (6 bases). The CDR3 consists of 13 residues. The V end was cut by 2 bases, the J end by 3 bases, with 7 bases between. Per germline, CDR1 MDHEN and CDR2 SYDVKM. The CDR3 sequence is CASSLRTDYGYTF. The CDR3 DNA is TGTGCCAGCAGTTTAAGGACAGACTATGGCTACACCTTC.

The chain links TRBV19 to TRBJ1-6; the match to TRBD1 covers 11 bases. Unmatched junction bases numbered 7, after V lost 5 bases and J lost 10 bases. The germline V gene has CDR1 LNHDA and CDR2 SQIVND (reference sequence). This CDR3 contains 15 residues. The CDR3, as DNA: TGTGCCAGTAGTGCGGACAGGGGGCGCCGATCACCCCTCCACTTT. Translated: CASSADRGRRSPLHF.

This clone was detected a few times. Given a far larger clone just one base away, this is likely a sequencing read error. The chain is built from TRBV4-1 and TRBJ1-2, with D unresolved. V lost 10 bases and J 0 bases, leaving 18 bases between the germline ends. Germline values: CDR1 MGHRA, CDR2 YSYEKL. The CDR3 consists of 15 residues. The CDR3 loop reads CATSPLPIPNYGYTF. The CDR3 nucleotides read TGCGCCACCAGTCCACTCCCCATACCTAACTATGGCTACACCTTC.

V usage is TRBV6-4 and J usage is TRBJ2-3; 7 bases are shared with TRBD2. This CDR3 comprises 15 residues. Germline values: CDR1 MRHNA, CDR2 SNTAGT. The V gene end was trimmed by 6 bases and the J gene end by 6 bases; junction bases not matched to a gene: 12. This chain's CDR3 is CASSLSGRGLDTQYF. CDR3 in DNA: TGTGCCAGCAGCCTCAGTGGGAGGGGCTTGGATACGCAGTATTTT.

The rearrangement uses TRBV7-8 and TRBJ1-2, with TRBD1 as a possible D gene (6 bases). The germline V gene has CDR1 SGHVS and CDR2 FQNEAQ. V lost 4 bases, J lost 0 bases, and 18 bases lay in between. The CDR3 spans 17 residues. This chain's CDR3 is CASSSGRTGFANYGYTF. CDR3 coding DNA: TGTGCCAGCAGCTCAGGCCGAACAGGGTTTGCTAACTATGGCTACACCTTC.

The V call is TRBV28, the J call TRBJ1-6; tentative D call: TRBD1 (6 bases). Trimming shortened V by 1 base and J by 16 bases, and 14 bases separated the two germline ends. The germline CDR1 and CDR2 sequences are MDHEN and SYDVKM. The CDR3 is 13 residues long. The CDR3 region has the DNA TGTGCCAGCAGTTTATACGCTCGGACAGAGCTCCACTTT. Encoded protein: CASSLYARTELHF.

This clone was seen once. The chain links TRBV6-5 to TRBJ2-3; 7 bases are shared with TRBD1. Unmatched junction bases numbered 7, after V lost 6 bases and J lost 7 bases. There are 13 residues in the CDR3. Germline V lookup: CDR1 MNHEY, CDR2 SVGAGI. The CDR3 region has the DNA TGTGCCAGCAGCCAGGGACAGCTCAATACGCAGTATTTT. Translation: CASSQGQLNTQYF.

V is TRBV30 and J is TRBJ1-6; D call uncertain. Germline assignment: CDR1 GTSNPN and CDR2 SVGIG (reference sequence). The CDR3 extends over 14 amino acids. The V end lost 2 bases, the J end lost 0 bases, and 5 bases lay between the germline ends. CDR3 residues: CAWSTSSYNSPLHF. The CDR3 bases are TGTGCCTGGAGTACAAGCTCCTATAATTCACCCCTCCACTTT.

This chain connects TRBV6-2 or TRBV6-3 to TRBJ2-7, with D unclear. V lost 4 bases to trimming and J lost 3 bases, with 7 bases between them. The germline gives CDR1 MNHEY, CDR2 SVGEGT. The CDR3 is 12 residues long. The CDR3 spells CASSLSFYEQYF. Written as DNA, the CDR3 is TGTGCCAGCAGTTTGAGCTTCTACGAGCAGTACTTC.

The chain is built from TRBV18 and TRBJ2-1; the D gene is possibly TRBD1 (8 bases). Germline V gene data show CDR1 as KGHSH and CDR2 as LQKENI. Trimming removed 4 bases at V and 4 bases at J, with 17 bases between. This CDR3 is built from 16 residues. For the CDR3, the DNA is TGTGCCAGCTCACTGCCCGGACAGGGAGGGTACAATGAGCAGTTCTTC. Translating gives CASSLPGQGGYNEQFF. The full variable domain, in which reference TRBV18 and TRBJ2-1 provide the parts outside the CDR3, is NAGVMQNPRHLVRRRGQEARLRCSPMKGHSHVYWYRQLPEEGLKFMVYLQKENIIDESGMPKERFSAEFPKEGPSILRIQQVVRGDSAAYFCASSLPGQGGYNEQFFGPGTRLTVL.

The chain couples TRBV3-1 (or the pseudogene TRBV3-2) to TRBJ2-2; 12 nucleotides agree with TRBD2. V was pared by 4 bases and J by 6 bases, with 12 bases of the junction left unmatched. Germline CDR1 reads LGHDT; CDR2 reads YNNKEL (reference sequence). This CDR3 spans 18 amino acids. The CDR3, as DNA: TGTGCCAGCAGCCCCCGGCCCCAACTAGCGGGGGGCTCCGGGGAGCTGTTTTTT. It encodes CASSPRPQLAGGSGELFF.

The table lists this clone with a count of one. The chain combines TRBV6-5 with TRBJ1-6, with D uncertain. Germline CDR1 reads MNHEY; CDR2 reads SVGAGI. This CDR3 comprises 15 residues. Trimming pared 1 base from V and 7 bases from J, leaving 11 bases between. The CDR3 reads CASSYFEGANSPLHF. Written as DNA, the CDR3 is TGTGCCAGCAGTTACTTCGAGGGCGCGAATTCACCCCTCCACTTT.

The CDR3 nucleotides read TGTGCCAGTACGAGGGGGACTAGCGGGAGAGATACGCAGTATTTT. It specifies CASTRGTSGRDTQYF. The chain is built from TRBV19 and TRBJ2-3, with 14 bases that match TRBD2. CDR3 length: 15 residues. The germline gives CDR1 LNHDA, CDR2 SQIVND (reference sequence). J lost 5 bases, V lost 7 bases, and 5 bases had no gene match.

The rearrangement joins TRBV19 to TRBJ1-1; D ambiguous. V lost 4 bases and J lost 8, with 17 bases in between. The CDR3 length is 14 residues. Germline CDR1 reads LNHDA; CDR2 reads SQIVND (reference sequence). The CDR3 sequence is CASSNAVVDSEAFF. The CDR3 coding sequence is TGTGCCAGTAGTAATGCGGTGGTTGACTCAGAAGCTTTCTTT.

The V and J genes are TRBV5-4 and TRBJ1-1, with unresolved D. Germline V gene sequence: CDR1 SGHNT, CDR2 YYREEE (reference sequence). CDR3 size: 12 residues. V gave up 4 bases and J gave up 2 bases, with 6 bases separating them. The CDR3 sequence: CASSPGNTEAFF. Written as DNA, the CDR3 is TGTGCCAGCAGCCCAGGTAACACTGAAGCTTTCTTT. Using reference TRBV5-4 and TRBJ1-1 for the parts outside the CDR3, the full variable domain is ETGVTQSPTHLIKTRGQQVTLRCSSQSGHNTVSWYQQALGQGPQFIFQYYREEENGRGNFPPRFSGLQFPNYSSELNVNALELDDSALYLCASSPGNTEAFFGQGTRLTVV.

V gene TRBV12-3 or TRBV12-4 combines with J gene TRBJ1-5; D is unresolved. The CDR3 extends over 12 amino acids. V lost 6 bases and J lost 10, with 13 bases in between. The CDR3 DNA reads as TGTGCCAGCAGCCCGACCGGGGTTCCCCAGCATTTT. It is translated as CASSPTGVPQHF.

The chain employs TRBV13 and TRBJ2-1, with TRBD2 matching 9 bases. V gave up 3 bases and J gave up 5 bases; unmatched junction bases: 14. Per the germline V gene, CDR1 is PRHDT and CDR2 is FYEKMQ (reference sequence). The CDR3 runs 18 residues. The CDR3 coding sequence is TGTGCCAGCAGCTTTGGAGCGGGGGGCCGTTCATCCCACAATGAGCAGTTCTTC. Translating gives CASSFGAGGRSSHNEQFF.

The V and J genes are TRBV4-3 and TRBJ2-5; perhaps TRBD2 as D (6 bases). The CDR3 consists of 15 residues. V dropped 4 bases and J dropped 4 bases, with 16 bases sitting between them. Germline V gene data show CDR1 as LGHNA and CDR2 as YSLEER. The CDR3 spells CASSPRAGLGETQYF. The CDR3 nucleotides are TGCGCCAGCAGCCCTCGGGCGGGGTTGGGAGAGACCCAGTACTTC.

The V gene is TRBV29-1, the J gene TRBJ1-2; the D gene is possibly TRBD1 (5 bases). CDR1 is SQVTM, CDR2 ANQGSEA, per germline. CDR3 length equals 14 residues. The V end lost 3 bases, the J end lost 4 bases, and 15 bases lay between the germline ends. The CDR3 DNA reads TGCAGCGTTGATAATGTCCGCGGGGCCTATGGCTACACCTTC. It codes for CSVDNVRGAYGYTF.

The rearrangement joins TRBV5-1 to TRBJ2-1, with TRBD2 identical over 15 bases. V dropped 4 bases and J dropped 8; count of bases not matched to a gene: 10. Germline lookup yields CDR1 SGHRS and CDR2 YFSETQ. The CDR3 is 17 amino acids. This CDR3 is CASSTGLAGGLLDEQFF. DNA for the CDR3: TGCGCCAGCAGCACTGGACTAGCGGGGGGGCTCCTCGATGAGCAGTTCTTC.

This clone occurred a few times. This chain uses TRBV7-9 with TRBJ1-5; 11 bases align to TRBD1. Germline V gives CDR1 SEHNR, CDR2 FQNEAQ (reference sequence). This CDR3 contains 15 residues. J lost 7 bases, V lost 0 bases, and 2 bases had no gene match. DNA of the CDR3: TGTGCCAGCAGCTTAGCGGGACAGGGGGACCAGCCCCAGCATTTT. Protein product: CASSLAGQGDQPQHF.

This clone has more than one count but fewer than ten. The gene calls are TRBV21-1 and TRBJ1-1. TRBV21-1 is deemed a pseudogene. This CDR3 has 15 amino acids. The CDR3 coding sequence is TGTGCCAGAGGGAGGGTAGGGGCACCGAACACTGAAGCTTTCTTT. Protein sequence: CARGRVGAPNTEAFF.

The chain is built from TRBV5-1 and TRBJ2-3, with 10 bases that match TRBD1. Germline V lookup: CDR1 SGHRS, CDR2 YFSETQ. V trimming: 2 bases; J trimming: 1 base; junction bases outside the gene matches: 4. This CDR3 region has 16 residues. Written as DNA, the CDR3 is TGCGCCAGCAGCTTTACCGGGACAGGGGGCACAGATACGCAGTATTTT. Its translation is CASSFTGTGGTDTQYF.

This clone was counted only a few times. The rearrangement uses TRBV20-1 and TRBJ1-2, with TRBD1 matching 8 bases. This CDR3 is 11 amino acids long. Germline V gives CDR1 DFQATT, CDR2 SNEGSKA (reference sequence). V was pared by 6 bases and J by 6 bases, with 3 bases of the junction left unmatched. For the CDR3, the DNA is TGCAGTGCCCCGACAGGGGATGGCTACACCTTC. It encodes CSAPTGDGYTF.

Only a few counts were recorded for this clone. The rearrangement joins TRBV2 to TRBJ1-3; D is unresolved. CDR1 SNHLY and CDR2 FYNNEI come from the germline V gene. The CDR3 is 15 residues long. Trimming removed 6 bases from V and 0 bases from J, with 12 bases in between. CDR3 loop: CASRNPGTSGNTIYF. DNA of the CDR3: TGTGCCAGCAGAAACCCAGGTACCTCTGGAAACACCATATATTTT.

This clone was recorded a few times. The V and J genes are TRBV6-1 and TRBJ1-2; 7 bases line up with TRBD1. Unmatched junction bases numbered 1, after V lost 1 base and J lost 5 bases. Germline V gene lookup returns CDR1 MNHNS and CDR2 SASEGT. The CDR3 extends over 13 amino acids. The CDR3 DNA follows: TGTGCCAGCAGTGAAGGCAGGGGGTATGGCTACACCTTC. Translation gives CASSEGRGYGYTF.